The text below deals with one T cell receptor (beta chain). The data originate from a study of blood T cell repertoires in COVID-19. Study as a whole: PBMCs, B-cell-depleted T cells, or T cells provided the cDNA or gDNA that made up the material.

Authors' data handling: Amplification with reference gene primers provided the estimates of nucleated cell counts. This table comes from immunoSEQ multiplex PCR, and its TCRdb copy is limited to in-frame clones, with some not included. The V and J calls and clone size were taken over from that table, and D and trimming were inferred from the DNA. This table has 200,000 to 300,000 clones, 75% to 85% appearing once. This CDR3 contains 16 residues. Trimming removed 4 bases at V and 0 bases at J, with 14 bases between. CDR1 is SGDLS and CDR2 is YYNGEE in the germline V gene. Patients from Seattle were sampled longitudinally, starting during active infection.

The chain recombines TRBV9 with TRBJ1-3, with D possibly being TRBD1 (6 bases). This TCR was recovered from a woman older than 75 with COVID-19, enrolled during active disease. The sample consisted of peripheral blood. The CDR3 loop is CASSPRQASSGNTIYF. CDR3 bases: TGTGCCAGCAGCCCGAGACAGGCGAGCTCTGGAAACACCATATATTTT.